This T cell receptor beta chain was recovered during a study of molecular identifiers for immune sequencing clone quantification. Study-level background: Replicates involved a five-way split of RNA from around 20,000 or 100,000 naive CD8 cells, with sequencing of four.

The CDR3 extends over 16 amino acids. Germline-derived CDR1 and CDR2 are MNHEY and SVGEGT. As for this clonotype: The junction differs from germline at one of its ends, possibly a read error.

TCR libraries were built in bulk with a published protocol and specific TCR primers. TCRdb redid the calling of the PCR reads with MiXCR, one entry per CDR3 protein. The table records about 640,000 distinct CDR3 sequences, about 20% of them present only once. For naive CD8 T cells, sorting used the CD8+CD4-CCR7+CD45RA+ phenotype. Sequenced: naive CD8+ T cells from blood, with Jurkat cell RNA spiked in. The subset is: FACS-sorted CD8+CD4-CCR7+CD45RA+ naive T cells. The chain uses TRBV6-2 or TRBV6-3 and TRBJ1-4; 7 bases are a match to TRBD1. The TCR was taken from a human donor in good health. Some libraries in this study had Jurkat cell RNA spiked in. The CDR3 DNA sequence: TGTGCCAGCAGTGCCCCCCGGACAGGCACTAATGAAAAACTGGTTTTT. Translated: CASSAPRTGTNEKLVF.